This TCR beta chain was recorded in a study of shared clonotypes between healthy human individuals. As for the study in general: Serving as donors were a couple of women and a few men, whose ages spanned 18 to 49. For every donor, three CD4 naive, three CD4 memory, two CD8 naive and one CD8 memory plates were used.

Using immunoSEQ multiplex PCR, the repertoire was profiled, and TCRdb retains in-frame clones only, with some absent. The sample lists roughly 500,000 clones; almost 97% were seen once. CD45RA+ naive and CD45RA-negative memory subsets were separated from CD4+ cells. The receptor comes from a woman in her 30s in good health. The sequenced material came from naive CD4+ T cells sorted from blood. Subset described: CD45RA+ positively selected.

The CDR3 DNA reads TGTGCCAGCACTCGGACAGGGGCCCTTAGGGAGCAGTACTTC. Its protein is CASTRTGALREQYF. J is TRBJ2-7 and V is TRBV27; 9 bases map to TRBD1. CDR1 is MNHEY and CDR2 is SMNVEV in the germline V gene (reference sequence). The CDR3 is 14 residues long. V was clipped by 7 bases and J by 7 bases; unmatched bases: 11.